A single T cell receptor beta chain is shown here with its context. Antigen unknown. This record comes from a study of T cell responses to AZD1222 COVID-19 vaccine. Findings and caveats of the study: Nearly half of spike-specific TCRs reportedly target unmutated variant regions. Baseline seropositives among AZD1222 recipients totaled only five to seven. Donors skewed white British and female; clonal diversity was possibly underestimated.

Timing groups of about 4 and about 12 weeks for second doses were pooled. Clones were read by immunoSEQ multiplex PCR, and TCRdb kept only the in-frame ones, dropping some. This table has roughly 180,000 clones, just over 90% appearing once. Trimming shortened V by 4 bases and J by 7 bases, and 11 bases separated the two germline ends. Germline lookup yields CDR1 SGHNT and CDR2 YYREEE (reference sequence). This CDR3 spans 12 amino acids. This TCR came from an adult who received the AZD1222 COVID-19 vaccine. V is TRBV5-4 and J is TRBJ1-1; D perhaps matches TRBD1 (6 bases). The sequences come from peripheral blood, collected 28 days after the second AZD1222 dose. CDR3: CASSGGPGEAFF. CDR3 DNA: TGTGCCAGCAGCGGGGGGCCGGGTGAAGCTTTCTTT.